A selection of T cell receptor beta chains follows, all from one sample in a study of cytomegalovirus exposure and HLA in healthy donors. The repertoire was sequenced with immunoSEQ multiplex PCR; TCRdb's copy has only in-frame clones and lacks some. The sample shows fewer than 200,000 clones, over 70% of them seen only once. Sequenced input: PBMCs. The source of these receptors is a man aged 40-49 years in good health and CMV-seronegative. CDR3s include the opening cysteine and the closing phenylalanine or tryptophan. Fields, in order: CDR3 protein, V gene.

CASMDRGYGYTF | TRBV27
CASSYAGGSGSIPGELFF | TRBV7-7
CSAGQDQETQYF | TRBV29-1
CASSPRDRGDYGYTF | TRBV7-9
CASSLQGRQNSPLHF | TRBV6-1
CASSEARGDNEQFF | TRBV7-9
CASSLDVAGKSEQYF | TRBV11-2
CASSVYGTSGDNNEQFF | TRBV9
CSAYALAGEENEQFF | TRBV29-1
CASSLDRDGGIQYF | TRBV5-6
CATQVPGGADTQYF | TRBV6-5
CASSSQGLAGNTIYF | TRBV13
CASSIVPGAGELFF | TRBV19
CASSSGDRLPAQETQYF | TRBV5-4
CASKPSLYRHNEQFF | TRBV19
CASSQDGGGNEKLFF | TRBV4-3
CATGTGYEGYTF | TRBV25-1
CASSPGDSNQPQHF | TRBV7-9
CASSTRTKNYGYTF | TRBV19
CASSYPWRTGEDTIYF | TRBV6-6
CASSLETGNQPQHF | TRBV5-1
CASSSPEGLKTSTDTQYF | TRBV7-7
CASTMTSGNYNEQFF | TRBV6-5
CASTSGGVRDYGYTF | TRBV6-1
CASSFPQPGVGEAFF | TRBV7-9
CASSLEASGGRYEQYF | TRBV7-2
CASSLGQGPRAEAFF | TRBV5-1
CASSFLAGGRPPSDTQYF | TRBV7-2
CASSLLRGWTNEKLFF | TRBV5-5
CASSSRSHSTDTQYF | TRBV27
CASRLLAGGPSEQYF | TRBV7-2
CASSLARSTPGVAFF | TRBV7-2
CAWRGLGSAGAGNEQFF | TRBV30
CASSTGQSYEQYF | TRBV19
CASSSPDRGEQYF | TRBV7-2
CASSGRWDTIYF | TRBV6-1
CAWGGRNEQYF | TRBV30
CASRISRDSSYGYTF | TRBV18
CASSGKITTGGTEAFF | TRBV9
CASSLGVRGQSGELFF | TRBV7-9
CASSQRPLSDRTYEQYF | TRBV7-9
CASSENRDLTPHEQYF | TRBV6-1
CASMRGGNTGELFF | TRBV2
CASSQDYRGGLDTQYF | TRBV4-3
CASSTRQGGETQYF | TRBV7-2
CASSSPNLDRNTEAFF | TRBV5-4
CASSFGGSYEQYF | TRBV5-6
CASSVTGVTEAFF | TRBV18
CAGPGQVTSSFYNSPLHF | TRBV25-1
CASSLEGADTEAFF | TRBV11-3
CASSLDLGAAPIANYGYTF | TRBV13
CASSRTGGYSQETQYF | TRBV4-3
CSVAGTGGYEQYF | TRBV29-1
CASSYHRGQETQYF | TRBV5-5